These 4 T cell receptor beta chains share one sample of origin, sequenced in a study of blood T cell repertoires in COVID-19. Here immunoSEQ multiplex PCR was the method, and the copy in TCRdb shows in-frame clones only, minus some. This table has some 78,000 clones, over 80% appearing once. The sample consisted of peripheral blood. The receptors stem from a man aged 55 to 70 with active or convalescent COVID-19.

V gene TRBV6-5 combines with J gene TRBJ1-2, with TRBD1 matching over 8 bases. The CDR3 contains 15 residues. The ends lost 6 bases at V and 2 bases at J; junction bases unmatched: 8. Germline CDR1 MNHEY, CDR2 SVGAGI. CDR3 residues: CASREWTGPNYGYTF. CDR3 bases: TGTGCCAGCAGGGAGTGGACAGGGCCAAACTATGGCTACACCTTC.

The rearrangement links TRBV5-6 to TRBJ2-6, with D unclear. Germline loops: CDR1 SGHDT, CDR2 YYEEEE. V was shortened by 4 bases and J by 1 base, with 9 bases between the two germline ends. There are 15 residues in the CDR3. The CDR3, as DNA: TGTGCCAGCAGCCTAAGGAGATCTGGGGCCAACGTCCTGACTTTC. This encodes CASSLRRSGANVLTF.

This sequence joins TRBV6-6 and TRBJ1-3, with D perhaps TRBD1 (5 bases). Germline CDR1 and CDR2: MNHNY and SVGAGI (reference sequence). Trimming took off 6 bases at V and 0 bases at J, with 15 bases between the two ends. This CDR3 has 16 amino acids. The CDR3 protein is CASSSGHPISGNTIYF. In DNA form, the CDR3 reads TGTGCCAGCAGCTCCGGACATCCTATCTCTGGAAACACCATATATTTT.

This sequence joins TRBV27 and TRBJ2-3; D possibly corresponds to TRBD1 (6 bases). The CDR3 runs 16 residues. Germline CDR1 is MNHEY and CDR2 is SMNVEV (reference sequence). V was clipped by 5 bases and J by 4 bases, with 19 bases between them. CDR3 region: CASSPSEGVGADTQYF. The CDR3 nucleotides are TGTGCCAGCAGTCCTTCCGAGGGGGTGGGGGCAGATACGCAGTATTTT.